The 3 T cell receptor beta chains below all came from one sample that was sequenced in a study of control samples from healthy donors and cancer patients (dated by TCRdb to about 2020). The library relied on the immunoSEQ multiplex PCR assay. TCRdb obtained this table from immuneACCESS and retained in-frame rearrangements with V and J assigned. These tables miss some clones; where compared with another copy, unresolved V genes account for less than half of the shortfall, and the remainder is unexplained. Recorded for this sample are roughly 180,000 clones; about 93% of them occurred a single time. The ten largest clonotypes hold over 3.5% of the sample. Sample: blood. Receptors were obtained from a woman aged 55-69 years in good health.

The chain joins TRBV2 to TRBJ2-1; D gene unclear. This CDR3 is 11 amino acids long. V lost 8 bases and J 9 bases, leaving 11 bases between the germline ends. Germline V lookup: CDR1 SNHLY, CDR2 FYNNEI. The CDR3 sequence: CASHLGPEQFF. The CDR3 bases are TGTGCCAGCCACCTAGGCCCTGAGCAGTTCTTC.

The chain recombines TRBV5-4 with TRBJ1-1, with unresolved D. The ends were cut back, 0 bases at V and 5 bases at J, with 14 bases in the middle. The germline V gene encodes CDR1 SGHNT and CDR2 YYREEE (reference sequence). The CDR3 loop spans 15 amino acids. The CDR3 nucleotides are TGTGCCAGCAGCTTGGTGGTAGGGTTGACGACTGAAGCTTTCTTT. It specifies CASSLVVGLTTEAFF.

This chain connects TRBV25-1 to TRBJ1-6, with D tentatively TRBD1 (5 bases). This CDR3 contains 14 residues. Deletions cut 8 bases from V and 10 bases from J, with 18 bases between. CDR1 and CDR2 from the germline V gene are MGHDK and SYGVNS. CDR3 coding DNA: TGTGCCAGCCAATGGGAGCTACCAGGGTCACCCCTCCACTTT. Translation gives CASQWELPGSPLHF.